The sample holds a few counts of the clone carrying this T cell receptor beta chain. Each CDR3 protein is one row after TCRdb ran MiXCR on the 5' RACE reads. Of about 340,000 distinct CDR3 sequences listed, roughly an eighth are singletons. These data belong to a study of T-cell memory formation after mild COVID-19. Germline loops: CDR1 MNHEY, CDR2 SVGEGT. Trimming took off 6 bases at V and 5 bases at J, with 16 bases between the two ends. This CDR3 comprises 14 residues. The chain recombines TRBV6-2 or TRBV6-3 with TRBJ1-2; D is uncertain. The sequencing input was PBMCs or a T cell subset sorted from them (not recorded which). This TCR was sampled from a man between 18 and 29 years old who had mild COVID-19 (a few samples of this study predate the infection). Cell type and time point are not known. Here the CDR3 DNA reads TGTGCCAGCAGCCCTCGTCGATTAGATTATGGCTACACCTTC. Residues: CASSPRRLDYGYTF.